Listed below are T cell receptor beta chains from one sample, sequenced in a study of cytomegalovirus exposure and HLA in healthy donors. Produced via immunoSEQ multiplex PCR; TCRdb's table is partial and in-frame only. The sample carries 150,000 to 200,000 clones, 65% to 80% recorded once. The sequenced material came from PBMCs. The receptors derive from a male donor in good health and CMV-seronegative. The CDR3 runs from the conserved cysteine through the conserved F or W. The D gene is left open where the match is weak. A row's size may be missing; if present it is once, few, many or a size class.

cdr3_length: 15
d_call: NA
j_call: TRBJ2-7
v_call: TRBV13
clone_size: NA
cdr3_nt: TGTGCCAGCAGCTTATCCCCGGGGGGCCCTTACGAGCAGTACTTC
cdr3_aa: CASSLSPGGPYEQYF

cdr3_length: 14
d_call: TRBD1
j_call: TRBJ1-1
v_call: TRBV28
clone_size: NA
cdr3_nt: TGTGCCAGCAGTGAACAGGGGGGTGAGCTGGAAGCTTTCTTT
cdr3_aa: CASSEQGGELEAFF

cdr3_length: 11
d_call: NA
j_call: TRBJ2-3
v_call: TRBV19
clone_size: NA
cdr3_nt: TGTGCCAGTAAGAGTGCAGATACGCAGTATTTT
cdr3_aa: CASKSADTQYF

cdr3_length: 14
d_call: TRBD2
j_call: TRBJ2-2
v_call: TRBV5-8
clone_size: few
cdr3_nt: TGTGCCAGCAGCTGGACTAGCGGGGCCGGGGAGCTGTTTTTT
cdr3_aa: CASSWTSGAGELFF

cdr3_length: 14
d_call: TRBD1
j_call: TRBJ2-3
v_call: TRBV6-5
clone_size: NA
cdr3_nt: TGCGCCAGCAGTCGGCCGGGACAGACAGATACGCAGTATTTT
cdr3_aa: CASSRPGQTDTQYF

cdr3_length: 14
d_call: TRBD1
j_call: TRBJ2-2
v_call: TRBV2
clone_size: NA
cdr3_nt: TGTGCCAGCAAAGGACAGGGGGCCCCCGGGGAGCTGTTTTTT
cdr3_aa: CASKGQGAPGELFF

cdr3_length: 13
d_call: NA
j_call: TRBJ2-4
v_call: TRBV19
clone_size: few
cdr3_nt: TGTGCCGGACTACAGGGGACCAAAAACATTCAGTACTTC
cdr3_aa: CAGLQGTKNIQYF

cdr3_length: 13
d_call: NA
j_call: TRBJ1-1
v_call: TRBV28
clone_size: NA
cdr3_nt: TGTGCCCGCACAAACCGGGTCGCGTCGGAAACTTTCTTT
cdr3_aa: CARTNRVASETFF

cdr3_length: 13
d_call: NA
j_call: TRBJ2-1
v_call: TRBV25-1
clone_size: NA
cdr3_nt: TGTGCCAGCAGTGAGGCGGGTCTCTGGGAGCAGTTCTTC
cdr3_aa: CASSEAGLWEQFF

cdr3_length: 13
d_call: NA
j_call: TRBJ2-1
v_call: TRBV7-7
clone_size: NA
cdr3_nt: TGTGCTAGCAGCACGGACACCCACAATGAGCAGTTCTTC
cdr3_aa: CASSTDTHNEQFF

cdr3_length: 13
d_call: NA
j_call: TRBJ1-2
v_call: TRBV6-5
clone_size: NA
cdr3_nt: TGTGCCAGCAGTTACAGCAGGAACTATGGCTACACCTTC
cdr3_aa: CASSYSRNYGYTF

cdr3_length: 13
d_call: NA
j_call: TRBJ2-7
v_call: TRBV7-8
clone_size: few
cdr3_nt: TGTGCCAGCAGCAACCGGGACAAGGACGAGCAGTACTTC
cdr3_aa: CASSNRDKDEQYF

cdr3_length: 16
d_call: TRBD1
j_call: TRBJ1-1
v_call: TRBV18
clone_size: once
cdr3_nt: TGTGCCAGCTCTTTCCTGGGACGGGACAGGGGCACTGAAGCTTTCTTT
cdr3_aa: CASSFLGRDRGTEAFF

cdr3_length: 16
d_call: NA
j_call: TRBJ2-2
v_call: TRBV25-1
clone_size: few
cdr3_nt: TGTGCCAGCAGTGAATTCGGCGGCTCGAACACCGGGGAGCTGTTTTTT
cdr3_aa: CASSEFGGSNTGELFF

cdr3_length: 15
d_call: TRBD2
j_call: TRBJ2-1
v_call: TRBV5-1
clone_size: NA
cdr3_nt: TGCGCCAGCAGCCCCTCTAGCGGGGGTTACAATGAGCAGTTCTTC
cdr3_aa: CASSPSSGGYNEQFF

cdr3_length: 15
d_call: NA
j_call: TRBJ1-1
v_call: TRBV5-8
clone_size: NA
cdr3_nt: TGTGCCAGCAGCTTGGGACGACTCCTGAACACTGAAGCTTTCTTT
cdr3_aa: CASSLGRLLNTEAFF

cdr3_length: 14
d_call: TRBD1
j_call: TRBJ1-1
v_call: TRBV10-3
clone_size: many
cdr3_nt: TGTGCCATCAGCGAGACAGGGGGGAACACTGAAGCTTTCTTT
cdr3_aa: CAISETGGNTEAFF

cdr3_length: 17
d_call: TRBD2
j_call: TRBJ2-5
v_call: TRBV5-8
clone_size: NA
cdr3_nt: TGTGCCAGCAGCTTGGCCTCTCTAGCGGGGGGACAAGAGACCCAGTACTTC
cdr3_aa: CASSLASLAGGQETQYF

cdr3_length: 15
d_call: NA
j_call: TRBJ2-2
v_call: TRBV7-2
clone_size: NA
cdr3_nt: TGTGCCAGCAGCTTAGTCTCAGGGGTAGCCGGGGAGCTGTTTTTT
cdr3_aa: CASSLVSGVAGELFF

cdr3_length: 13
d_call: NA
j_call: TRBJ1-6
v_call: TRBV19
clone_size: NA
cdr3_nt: TGTGCCAGTAGTAGGGAAGGGGGTTCACCCCTCCACTTT
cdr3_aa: CASSREGGSPLHF

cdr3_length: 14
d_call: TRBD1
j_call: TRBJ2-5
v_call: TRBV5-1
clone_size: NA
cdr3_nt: TGCGCCAGCAGCTCTCAGGGGGCTGGGGAGACCCAGTACTTC
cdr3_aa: CASSSQGAGETQYF

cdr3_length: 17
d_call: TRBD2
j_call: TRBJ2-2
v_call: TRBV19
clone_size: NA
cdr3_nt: TGTGCCAGTAGCACCGGGACTAGCGGGCTAAACACCGGGGAGCTGTTTTTT
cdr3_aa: CASSTGTSGLNTGELFF

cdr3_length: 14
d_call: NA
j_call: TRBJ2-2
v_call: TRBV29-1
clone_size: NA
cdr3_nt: TGCAGCGCTGGGGTTAGCGGAAACACCGGGGAGCTGTTTTTT
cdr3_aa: CSAGVSGNTGELFF

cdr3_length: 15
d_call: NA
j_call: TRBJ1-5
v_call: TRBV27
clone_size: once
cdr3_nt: TGTGCCAGCAGTCCCCGGTCCTATGGCAATCAGCCCCAGCATTTT
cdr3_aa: CASSPRSYGNQPQHF

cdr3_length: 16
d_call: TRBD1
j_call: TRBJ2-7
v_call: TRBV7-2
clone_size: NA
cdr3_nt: TGTGCCAGCAGCGCCGGACAGGGAACCTTTACCTACGAGCAGTACTTC
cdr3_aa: CASSAGQGTFTYEQYF

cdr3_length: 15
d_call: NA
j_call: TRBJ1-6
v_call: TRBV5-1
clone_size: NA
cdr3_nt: TGCGCCAGCAGCTTGGGGCAGGGTCGTGTTTCACCCCTCCACTTT
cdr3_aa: CASSLGQGRVSPLHF

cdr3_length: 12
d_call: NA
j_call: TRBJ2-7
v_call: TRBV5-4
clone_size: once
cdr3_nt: TGTGCCAGCAGCTTGATCCCAGGCGAGCAGTACTTC
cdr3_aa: CASSLIPGEQYF

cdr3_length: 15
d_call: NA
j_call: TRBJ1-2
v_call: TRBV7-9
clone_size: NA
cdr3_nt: TGTGCCAGCAGCTTAGAAGTATTGCGTGTGGATGGCTACACCTTC
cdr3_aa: CASSLEVLRVDGYTF

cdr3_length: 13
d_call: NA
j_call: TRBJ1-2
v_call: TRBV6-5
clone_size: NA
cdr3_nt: TGTGCCAGCAGGCAGGGTAATAACTATGGCTACACCTTC
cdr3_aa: CASRQGNNYGYTF

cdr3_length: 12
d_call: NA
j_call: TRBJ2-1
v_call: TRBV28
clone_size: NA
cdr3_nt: TGTGCCAGCGGCCTAGCTTTGAATGAGCAGTTCTTC
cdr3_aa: CASGLALNEQFF

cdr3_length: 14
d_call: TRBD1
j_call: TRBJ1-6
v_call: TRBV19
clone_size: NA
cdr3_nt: TGTGCCAGTAGGCCTGGGACAGACTATTCACCCCTCCACTTT
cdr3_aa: CASRPGTDYSPLHF

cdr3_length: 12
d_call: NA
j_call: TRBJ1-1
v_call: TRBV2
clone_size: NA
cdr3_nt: TGTGCCAGCAGTCGGGGTGTTGCTGAAGCTTTCTTT
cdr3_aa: CASSRGVAEAFF

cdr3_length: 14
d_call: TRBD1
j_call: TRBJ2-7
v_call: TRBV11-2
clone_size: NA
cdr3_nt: TGTGCCAGCAGCCGCTCACAGGGGTTCTACGAGCAGTACTTC
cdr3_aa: CASSRSQGFYEQYF

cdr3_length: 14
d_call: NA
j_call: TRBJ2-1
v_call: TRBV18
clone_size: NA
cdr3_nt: TGTGCCAGCTCACCTCGAGACCGCGGGAATGAGCAGTTCTTC
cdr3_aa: CASSPRDRGNEQFF

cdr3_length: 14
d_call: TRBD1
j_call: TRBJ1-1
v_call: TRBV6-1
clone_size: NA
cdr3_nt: TGTGCCAGCATTGACAGGGCCCTGAACACTGAAGCTTTCTTT
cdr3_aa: CASIDRALNTEAFF

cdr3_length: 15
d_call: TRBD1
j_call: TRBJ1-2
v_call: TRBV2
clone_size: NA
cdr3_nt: TGTGCCAGCAGTGCAAGCCGGGACAGCCCCTATGGCTACACCTTC
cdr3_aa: CASSASRDSPYGYTF

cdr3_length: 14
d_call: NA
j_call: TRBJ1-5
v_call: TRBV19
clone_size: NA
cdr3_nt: TGTGCCAGTAGTATCCTCCCCGGAGATCAGCCCCAGCATTTT
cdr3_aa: CASSILPGDQPQHF

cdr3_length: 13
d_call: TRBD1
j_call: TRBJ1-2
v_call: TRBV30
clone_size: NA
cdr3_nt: TGTGCCTGGAACTTCGGGACAGGGGGGGGCTACACCTTC
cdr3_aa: CAWNFGTGGGYTF

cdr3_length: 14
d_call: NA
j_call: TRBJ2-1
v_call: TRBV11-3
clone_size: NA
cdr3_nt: TGTGCCAGCAGCTTAGTGGCGGGATCCACGTGGCAGTTCTTC
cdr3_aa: CASSLVAGSTWQFF

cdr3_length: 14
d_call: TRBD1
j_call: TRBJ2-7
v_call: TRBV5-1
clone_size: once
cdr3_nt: TGCGCCAGCAGCCTGCAGACAGGGACGAACGAGCAGTACTTC
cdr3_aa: CASSLQTGTNEQYF

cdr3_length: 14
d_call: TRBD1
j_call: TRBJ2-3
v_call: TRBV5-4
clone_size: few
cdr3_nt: TGTGCCAGCAGCACCGACAGGGTTCCGGATACGCAGTATTTT
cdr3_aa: CASSTDRVPDTQYF

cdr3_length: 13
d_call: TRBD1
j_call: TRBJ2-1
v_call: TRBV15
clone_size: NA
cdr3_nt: TGTGCCACCAGCAGGGGGAGGGGACAGGGGCAGTTCTTC
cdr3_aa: CATSRGRGQGQFF

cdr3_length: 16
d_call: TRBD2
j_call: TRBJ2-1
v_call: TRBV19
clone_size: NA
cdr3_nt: TGTGCCAGTAGTATAAGGACTAGCGGGAGTCAAAATGAGCAGTTCTTC
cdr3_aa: CASSIRTSGSQNEQFF

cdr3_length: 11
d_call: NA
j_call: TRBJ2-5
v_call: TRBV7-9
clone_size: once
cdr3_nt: TGTGCCAGCAGCTCCCTGGAGACCCAGTACTTC
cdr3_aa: CASSSLETQYF

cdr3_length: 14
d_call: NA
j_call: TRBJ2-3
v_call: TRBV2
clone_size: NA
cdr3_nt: TGTGCCAGCCTTCAGGGTAGCATCGGGGATACGCAGTATTTT
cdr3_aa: CASLQGSIGDTQYF

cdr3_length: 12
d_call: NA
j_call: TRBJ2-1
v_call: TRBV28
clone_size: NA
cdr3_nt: TGTGCCAGCAGAGCAATGTACAATGAGCAGTTCTTC
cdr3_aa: CASRAMYNEQFF

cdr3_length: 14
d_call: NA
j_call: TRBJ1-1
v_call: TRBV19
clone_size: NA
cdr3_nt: TGTGCCAGTAGTCCCCGGGTCCTGAACACTGAAGCTTTCTTT
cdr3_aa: CASSPRVLNTEAFF

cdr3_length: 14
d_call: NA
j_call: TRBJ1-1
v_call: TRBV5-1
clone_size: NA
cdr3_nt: TGCGCCAGCAGCAGACGGGTCCTGGAGACTGAAGCTTTCTTT
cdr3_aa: CASSRRVLETEAFF

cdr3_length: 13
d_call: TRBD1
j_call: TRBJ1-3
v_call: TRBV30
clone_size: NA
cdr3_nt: TGTGCCTCTTTACAGGGGGCCGGTAACACCATATATTTT
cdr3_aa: CASLQGAGNTIYF

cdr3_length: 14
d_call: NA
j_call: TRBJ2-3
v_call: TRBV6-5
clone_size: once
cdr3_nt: TGTGCCAGTTGTCTAGCAGTTAGCACAGATACGCAGTATTTT
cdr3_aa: CASCLAVSTDTQYF

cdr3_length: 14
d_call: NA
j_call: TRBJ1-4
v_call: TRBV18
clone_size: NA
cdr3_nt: TGTGCCAGCTCACCAGGAGTGGCTAATGAAAAACTGTTTTTT
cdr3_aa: CASSPGVANEKLFF

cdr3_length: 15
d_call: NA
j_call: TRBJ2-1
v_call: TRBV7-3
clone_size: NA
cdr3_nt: TGTGCCAGCAGCTTATCGCCAGGGGCTGGAAATGAGCAGTTCTTC
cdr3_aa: CASSLSPGAGNEQFF

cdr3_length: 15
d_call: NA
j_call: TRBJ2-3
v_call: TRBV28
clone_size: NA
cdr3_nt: TGTGCCAGCAGTCACCCCACCAAAGGGGCGCGTACGCAGTATTTT
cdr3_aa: CASSHPTKGARTQYF

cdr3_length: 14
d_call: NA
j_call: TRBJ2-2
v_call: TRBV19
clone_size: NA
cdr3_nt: TGTGCCAGTGCCGACATTAGGAACACCGGGGAGCTGTTTTTT
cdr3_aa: CASADIRNTGELFF

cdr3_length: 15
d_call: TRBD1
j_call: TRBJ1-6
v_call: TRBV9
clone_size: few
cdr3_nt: TGTGCCAGCAGCGCCCTACAGGGGGGAGATTCACCCCTCCACTTT
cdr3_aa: CASSALQGGDSPLHF

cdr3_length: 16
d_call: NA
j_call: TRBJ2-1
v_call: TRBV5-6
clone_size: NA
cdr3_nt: TGTGCCAGCAGGGTAGACAGCTACGGGCCGCGCAATGAGCAGTTCTTC
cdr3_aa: CASRVDSYGPRNEQFF

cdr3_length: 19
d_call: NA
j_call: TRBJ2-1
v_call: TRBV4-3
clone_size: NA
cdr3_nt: TGCGCCAGCAGCCAAGCATCGTGGACTTTTACATCCTCCTACAATGAGCAGTTCTTC
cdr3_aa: CASSQASWTFTSSYNEQFF

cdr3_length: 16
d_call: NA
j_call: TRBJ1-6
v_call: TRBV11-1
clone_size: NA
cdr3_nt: TGTGCCAGCAGCCGGGGGGCAGACCACTATAATTCACCCCTCCACTTT
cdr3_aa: CASSRGADHYNSPLHF

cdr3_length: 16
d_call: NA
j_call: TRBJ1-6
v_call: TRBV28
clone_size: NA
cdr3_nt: TGTGCCAGCAGTTTGAGCGGGAGGTCATATAATTCACCCCTCCACTTT
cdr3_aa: CASSLSGRSYNSPLHF

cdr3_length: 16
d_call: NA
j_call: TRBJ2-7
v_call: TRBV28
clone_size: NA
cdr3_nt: TGTGCCAGCAGTTTGAGAAGAGCTAGCTCGGCGGGGGAGCAGTACTTC
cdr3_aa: CASSLRRASSAGEQYF